This T cell receptor (beta chain) was obtained from a study of blood T cell repertoires in COVID-19. Study background: PBMCs, B-cell-depleted T cells, or T cells provided the cDNA or gDNA that made up the material.

Profiling relied on immunoSEQ multiplex PCR, and the TCRdb table lists in-frame clones only, not all of them. The sample records about 140,000 clones, approximately 89% being singletons. This receptor was taken from a man in his fifties or sixties with active or convalescent COVID-19. Source material: peripheral blood.

CDR3 bases: TGTGCCAGCAGTTTTTCCCAAACAGGGTACACTGAAGCTTTCTTT. It is translated as CASSFSQTGYTEAFF. The gene calls are TRBV28 and TRBJ1-1, with D possibly TRBD1 on 6 matching bases. Germline assignment: CDR1 MDHEN and CDR2 SYDVKM. There are 15 residues in the CDR3. With 3 bases removed from V and 3 bases from J, the gap between germline ends came to 14 bases.